Listed here are 12 T cell receptor beta chains from one sample, sequenced in a study of human T cells and chemical hapten exposure. TCRdb processed the RACE reads anew with MiXCR; each CDR3 protein has one entry. The sample has tens of thousands of distinct CDR3 sequences, roughly 9.8% seen once. As to time point: patch test 1, 2 weeks after DPC sensitization. As for treatment: therapeutic diphenylcyclopropenone sensitization with weekly scalp DPC. Sample: whole blood, taken in connection with sensitization to the hapten diphenylcyclopropenone (DPC). The receptors come from a woman in her 40s with alopecia areata. Some clones in this sample may be carry-over from other donors' samples.

V and J are TRBV7-9 and TRBJ2-6; a weak D match, TRBD1 (6 bases). V shed 7 bases and J shed 0 bases, with 13 bases lying between them. The CDR3 contains 16 residues. Germline V gives CDR1 SEHNR, CDR2 FQNEAQ (reference sequence). The CDR3 DNA follows: TGTGCCAGCACGGGCCAGGGGTCCTCTGGGGCCAACGTCCTGACTTTC. Protein: CASTGQGSSGANVLTF.

CDR3 loop: CASSLVGTVQETQYF. CDR3 sequence (DNA): TGTGCCAGCAGCTTAGTGGGGACAGTCCAAGAGACCCAGTACTTC. The chain uses TRBV7-2 and TRBJ2-5; 7 bases align to TRBD1. The J segment lost 1 base and the V segment lost 1 base, leaving 3 bases of the junction unmatched. The CDR3 sequence is 15 residues long. CDR1 SGHTA and CDR2 FQGNSA come from the germline V gene. The entire variable domain, with the rest obtained from reference TRBV7-2 and TRBJ2-5, is as follows: GAGVSQSPSNKVTEKGKDVELRCDPISGHTALYWYRQSLGQGLEFLIYFQGNSAPDKSGLPSDRFSAERTGGSVSTLTIQRTQQEDSAVYLCASSLVGTVQETQYFGPGTRLLVL.

This chain connects TRBV14 to TRBJ2-3; D gene unclear. Trimming shortened V by 1 base and J by 1 base, and 9 bases separated the two germline ends. The CDR3 consists of 15 residues. The germline V gene has CDR1 SGHDN and CDR2 FVKESK. CDR3 bases: TGTGCCAGCAGCCAAGCCGTATATCGCACAGATACGCAGTATTTT. Translation: CASSQAVYRTDTQYF.

As DNA, the CDR3 is TGTGCCAGCAGCTTGGAAAGCGGGCATCACACAGATACGCAGTATTTT. Its protein product is CASSLESGHHTDTQYF. V gene TRBV5-6 combines with J gene TRBJ2-3; TRBD2 might be the D (6 bases). Germline values: CDR1 SGHDT, CDR2 YYEEEE. The CDR3 is made up of 16 amino acids. V shed 0 bases and J shed 2 bases, with 13 bases lying between them.

This clonotype came up many times. CDR3 sequence reads: CASSSPRGDEETQYF. The CDR3 nucleotides read TGTGCCAGCAGCTCCCCCCGTGGGGACGAAGAGACCCAGTACTTC. This rearrangement joins TRBV7-6 to TRBJ2-5; D is possibly TRBD1 or TRBD2 (5 bases each). V was clipped by 4 bases and J by 3 bases, with 15 bases between them. From germline, CDR1 is SGHVS and CDR2 FNYEAQ. CDR3 length: 15 amino acids.

This clonotype was seen more than once but under ten times. The chain joins TRBV4-3 to TRBJ2-7, with 9 bases matching TRBD1. V dropped 1 base and J dropped 4; count of bases not matched to a gene: 5. Looked up from germline, CDR1 is LGHNA and CDR2 is YSLEER. This CDR3 contains 15 residues. CDR3 bases: TGCGCCAGCAGCCAAGGGGAGGGACAGGGTTACGAGCAGTACTTC. It yields the protein CASSQGEGQGYEQYF.

The chain uses TRBV29-1 and TRBJ1-2, with D perhaps TRBD1 (5 bases). CDR3 size: 15 residues. Per germline, CDR1 SQVTM and CDR2 ANQGSEA. V was pared by 4 bases and J by 5 bases, with 20 bases between. Written as DNA, the CDR3 is TGCAGCGTTGCTGACAGCTTCGATCCCCGGTATGGCTACACCTTC. Amino acids: CSVADSFDPRYGYTF.

This clonotype was picked up a small number of times. This chain connects TRBV7-2 to TRBJ2-7; D may be TRBD2 (5 bases). Germline CDR1 reads SGHTA; CDR2 reads FQGNSA. The germline V and J ends were trimmed by 8 bases and 2 bases, with 13 bases remaining between them. This CDR3 has 13 residues. The CDR3 DNA follows: TGTGCCAGCCCCGGCCAGCGGACCTACGAGCAGTACTTC. Its translation is CASPGQRTYEQYF.

This clonotype was seen at least ten times. This sequence joins TRBV10-1 and TRBJ1-4; 8 bases map to TRBD1. Unmatched junction bases numbered 27, after V lost 1 base and J lost 8 bases. This CDR3 contains 22 residues. In germline, CDR1 is WNHNN, CDR2 SYGVQD (reference sequence). CDR3 coding DNA: TGCGCCAGCAGTGAGTTTTTGGGTGAAGACCGGGACAGGATAAAATTAAGGGAAAAACTGTTTTTT. This gives the protein CASSEFLGEDRDRIKLREKLFF.

This sequence joins TRBV4-2 and TRBJ2-5; 8 bases align to TRBD2. The CDR3 runs 15 residues. The germline V gene encodes CDR1 LGHNA and CDR2 YNFKEQ. V lost 4 bases to trimming and J lost 2 bases; unmatched junction nucleotides: 6. DNA for the CDR3: TGTGCCAGCAGCCCGACTAGCGTTTATCAAGAGACCCAGTACTTC. It yields the protein CASSPTSVYQETQYF.

This clonotype showed up just a few times. The chain uses TRBV6-1 and TRBJ2-7; D uncertain. Germline-derived CDR1 and CDR2 are MNHNS and SASEGT. The CDR3 has 11 residues. Trimming pared 3 bases from V and 5 bases from J, leaving 5 bases between. CDR3 nucleotide sequence: TGTGCCAGCAGTGACTGGGACGAGCAGTACTTC. Translating gives CASSDWDEQYF.

This clonotype was observed many times. The V and J genes are TRBV6-2 or TRBV6-3 and TRBJ1-5, with D tentatively TRBD1 (5 bases). From germline, CDR1 is MNHEY and CDR2 SVGEGT. Trimming shortened V by 9 bases and J by 6 bases, and 27 bases separated the two germline ends. The length of the CDR3 is 17 residues. CDR3 region: CASTTRGEGIQGQPQHF. CDR3 DNA: TGTGCCAGTACAACCCGGGGGGAGGGGATCCAAGGTCAGCCCCAGCATTTT.